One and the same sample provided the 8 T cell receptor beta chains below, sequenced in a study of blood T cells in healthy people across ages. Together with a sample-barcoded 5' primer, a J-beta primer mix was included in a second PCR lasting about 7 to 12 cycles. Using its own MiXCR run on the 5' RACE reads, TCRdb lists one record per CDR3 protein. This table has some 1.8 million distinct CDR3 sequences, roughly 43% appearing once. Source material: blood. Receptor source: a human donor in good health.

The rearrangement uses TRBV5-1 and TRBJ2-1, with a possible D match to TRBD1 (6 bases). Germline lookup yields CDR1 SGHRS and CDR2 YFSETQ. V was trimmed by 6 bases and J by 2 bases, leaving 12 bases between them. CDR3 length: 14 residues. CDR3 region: CASTQGRPYNEQFF. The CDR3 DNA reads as TGCGCCAGCACCCAGGGGAGACCCTACAATGAGCAGTTCTTC.

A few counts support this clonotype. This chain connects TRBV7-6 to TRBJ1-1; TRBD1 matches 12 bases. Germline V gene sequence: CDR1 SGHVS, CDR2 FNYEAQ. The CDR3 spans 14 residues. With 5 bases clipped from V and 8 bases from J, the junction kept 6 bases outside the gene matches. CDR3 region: CASSQTGTGGEAFF. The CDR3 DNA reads TGTGCCAGCAGCCAGACCGGGACAGGGGGCGAAGCTTTCTTT. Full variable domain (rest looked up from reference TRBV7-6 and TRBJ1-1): GAGVSQSPRYKVTKRGQDVALRCDPISGHVSLYWYRQALGQGPEFLTYFNYEAQQDKSGLPNDRFSAERPEGSISTLTIQRTEQRDSAMYRCASSQTGTGGEAFFGQGTRLTVV.

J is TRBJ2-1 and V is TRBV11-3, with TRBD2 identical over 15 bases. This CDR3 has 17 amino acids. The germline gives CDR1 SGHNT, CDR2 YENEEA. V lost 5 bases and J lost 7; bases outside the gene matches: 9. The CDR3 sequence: CASSHRTSGGARNEQFF. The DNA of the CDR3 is TGTGCCAGCAGCCACCGGACTAGCGGGGGGGCAAGAAATGAGCAGTTCTTC.

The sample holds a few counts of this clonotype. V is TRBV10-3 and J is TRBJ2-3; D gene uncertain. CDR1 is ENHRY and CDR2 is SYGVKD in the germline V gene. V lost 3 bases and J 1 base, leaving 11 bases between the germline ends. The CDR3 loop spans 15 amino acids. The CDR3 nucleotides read TGTGCCATCAGTGAAGGCCCCCAGCGCACAGATACGCAGTATTTT. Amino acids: CAISEGPQRTDTQYF.

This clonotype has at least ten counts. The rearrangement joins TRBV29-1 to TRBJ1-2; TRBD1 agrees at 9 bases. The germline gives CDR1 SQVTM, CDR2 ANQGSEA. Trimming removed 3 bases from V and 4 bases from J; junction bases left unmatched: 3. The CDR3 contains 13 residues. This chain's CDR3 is CSVEGQGGYGYTF. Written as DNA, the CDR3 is TGCAGCGTTGAGGGACAGGGAGGCTATGGCTACACCTTC. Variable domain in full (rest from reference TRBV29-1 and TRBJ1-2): SAVISQKPSRDICQRGTSLTIQCQVDSQVTMMFWYRQQPGQSLTLIATANQGSEATYESGFVIDKFPISRPNLTFSTLTVSNMSPEDSSIYLCSVEGQGGYGYTFGSGTRLTVV.

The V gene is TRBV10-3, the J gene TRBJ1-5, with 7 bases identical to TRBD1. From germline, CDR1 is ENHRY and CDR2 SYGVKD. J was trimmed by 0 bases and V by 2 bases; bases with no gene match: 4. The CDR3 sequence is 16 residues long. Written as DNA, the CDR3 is TGTGCCATCAGTGAGGGGACAGCCTATAGCAATCAGCCCCAGCATTTT. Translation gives CAISEGTAYSNQPQHF.

The CDR3 sequence: CAWNPNTEAFF. The CDR3 DNA reads TGTGCCTGGAATCCCAACACTGAAGCTTTCTTT. The rearrangement joins TRBV30 to TRBJ1-1; no clear D gene. V lost 4 bases to trimming and J lost 2 bases, with 5 bases between them. Germline V gene lookup returns CDR1 GTSNPN and CDR2 SVGIG (reference sequence). The CDR3 is 11 amino acids.

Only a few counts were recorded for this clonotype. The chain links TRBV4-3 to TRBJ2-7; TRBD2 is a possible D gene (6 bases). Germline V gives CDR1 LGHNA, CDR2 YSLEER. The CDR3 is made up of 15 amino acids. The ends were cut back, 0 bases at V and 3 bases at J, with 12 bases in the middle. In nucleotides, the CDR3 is TGCGCCAGCAGCCAAGAGGAGGGAACGATCTACGAGCAGTACTTC. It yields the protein CASSQEEGTIYEQYF.